This entry lists 21 T cell receptor beta chains sequenced from one sample in a study of T cell responses to AZD1222 COVID-19 vaccine (dated by TCRdb to the early 2020s). In the paper's terms, the time point label means: about 28 days (+/-7) after the second vaccine dose. Library construction relied on the immunoSEQ multiplex PCR assay. Held by TCRdb, this immuneACCESS table contains in-frame sequences only and omits some clones. Under half of the omission traces to an unresolved V gene where checked; the cause of the rest is unknown. The sample has fewer than 90,000 clones on record, approximately 90% of them singletons. Approximately 10% of the sample belongs to the ten largest clones. The sequenced sample was peripheral blood, obtained 28 days after the second AZD1222 dose. These receptors originate from an adult who received the AZD1222 COVID-19 vaccine.

This clone is a singleton in its sample. The V gene is TRBV20-1, the J gene TRBJ1-2, with D unclear. The CDR3 spans 11 residues. CDR1 and CDR2 from the germline V gene are DFQATT and SNEGSKA (reference sequence). The V gene lost 6 bases and the J gene lost 8 bases, with 13 bases spanning the gap. The chain's CDR3 is CSASPPGGYTF. The DNA of the CDR3 is TGCAGTGCCAGTCCACCGGGCGGCTACACCTTC.

The gene calls are TRBV7-9 and TRBJ2-1, with a possible D match to TRBD2 (6 bases). The ends were cut back, 2 bases at V and 6 bases at J, with 14 bases in the middle. The V gene's germline CDR1 is SEHNR and CDR2 FQNEAQ (reference sequence). This CDR3 is 15 amino acids long. The CDR3 spells CASSLYGDGGNEQFF. The CDR3 DNA reads as TGTGCCAGCAGCTTATATGGCGACGGGGGCAATGAGCAGTTCTTC.

The gene calls are TRBV7-8 and TRBJ1-5; TRBD1 agrees at 9 bases. The V segment lost 5 bases and the J segment 1 base; nucleotides outside the gene matches: 9. The CDR3 loop spans 17 amino acids. Germline V lookup: CDR1 SGHVS, CDR2 FQNEAQ. The CDR3: CASSPLGTGRSNQPQHF. DNA for the CDR3: TGTGCCAGCAGCCCCCTCGGGACAGGGAGAAGCAATCAGCCCCAGCATTTT.

The rearrangement links TRBV24-1 to TRBJ2-1; tentative D call: TRBD1 (5 bases). Germline V CDR1 and CDR2: KGHDR, SFDVKD. V was clipped by 0 bases and J by 5 bases, with 10 bases between them. The length of the CDR3 is 15 residues. The CDR3 region has the DNA TGTGCCACCAGTGATTTGGACAGCAACGACAATGAGCAGTTCTTC. Its protein is CATSDLDSNDNEQFF.

J is TRBJ1-1 and V is TRBV5-8, with 7 bases lining up with TRBD1. Germline V gene data show CDR1 as SGHTS and CDR2 as YDEGEE. The CDR3 consists of 14 residues. The V and J ends lost 4 bases and 0 bases, in that order; junction bases with no gene match: 3. CDR3 residues: CASSPGTVNTEAFF. The CDR3, as DNA: TGTGCCAGCAGCCCCGGGACAGTGAACACTGAAGCTTTCTTT. Together with reference TRBV5-8 and TRBJ1-1, the CDR3 gives the full variable domain: EAGVTQSPTHLIKTRGQQATLRCSPISGHTSVYWYQQALGLGLQFLLWYDEGEERNRGNFPPRFSGRQFPNYSSELNVNALELEDSALYLCASSPGTVNTEAFFGQGTRLTVV.

This clone appeared once. The chain combines TRBV28 with TRBJ2-7; the D gene is possibly TRBD2 (6 bases). The CDR3 has 15 residues. V lost 3 bases to trimming and J lost 5 bases, with 17 bases between them. Germline V gives CDR1 MDHEN, CDR2 SYDVKM. The CDR3 coding sequence is TGTGCCAGCAGTTTTACGTCTCGCGGGAACCACGAGCAGTACTTC. Its protein is CASSFTSRGNHEQYF.

The V call is TRBV28, the J call TRBJ1-4; unclear D gene. The CDR3 covers 12 residues. V gave up 4 bases and J gave up 5 bases, with 5 bases separating them. The germline CDR1 and CDR2 sequences are MDHEN and SYDVKM. In nucleotides, the CDR3 is TGTGCCAGCAGTTCATTAAATGAAAAACTGTTTTTT. Encoded protein: CASSSLNEKLFF.

The CDR3 here is CASSRRVAQETQYF. In DNA form, the CDR3 reads TGTGCCAGCAGCCGCAGGGTAGCACAAGAGACCCAGTACTTC. The chain has TRBV13 and TRBJ2-5, with TRBD1 as a possible D gene (5 bases). This CDR3 is 14 amino acids long. CDR1 is PRHDT and CDR2 is FYEKMQ in the germline V gene (reference sequence). V was clipped by 5 bases and J by 2 bases, with 12 bases between them.

Here the CDR3 reads CASSPRGVSSYNEQFF. In nucleotides, the CDR3 is TGTGCCAGCAGCCCCCGGGGCGTGAGCTCCTACAATGAGCAGTTCTTC. This chain joins TRBV9 and TRBJ2-1; either TRBD1 or TRBD2 may supply D (5 bases each). Germline V gene lookup returns CDR1 SGDLS and CDR2 YYNGEE. There are 16 residues in the CDR3. V lost 4 bases and J 0 bases, leaving 14 bases between the germline ends.

The count of this clone is one. This chain joins TRBV5-1 and TRBJ1-1; D might be TRBD1 (6 bases). The CDR3 has 15 amino acids. CDR1 SGHRS and CDR2 YFSETQ come from the germline V gene. Trimming took 4 bases from V and 6 from J, leaving 19 bases between them. Written as DNA, the CDR3 is TGCGCCAGCAGCCGCGGTCAGGGGCGAGGGGCTGAAGCTTTCTTT. Amino acid sequence: CASSRGQGRGAEAFF.

The chain joins TRBV5-5 to TRBJ2-1; TRBD2 aligns across 7 bases. CDR3 length: 13 amino acids. Trimming cost V 5 bases and J 5 bases; bases outside gene matches: 4. Germline assignment: CDR1 SGHKS and CDR2 YYEKEE (reference sequence). Here the CDR3 DNA reads TGTGCCAGCAGACCCAGCGGGAACAATGAGCAGTTCTTC. It translates to CASRPSGNNEQFF.

The chain recombines TRBV24-1 with TRBJ2-6; possibly TRBD1 for D (6 bases). The V end was cut by 3 bases, the J end by 1 base, with 9 bases between. The CDR3 length is 16 residues. CDR1 is KGHDR and CDR2 is SFDVKD in the germline V gene. The CDR3 DNA is TGTGCCACCAGTGATATAACAGGGTCTGGGGCCAACGTCCTGACTTTC. It yields the protein CATSDITGSGANVLTF.

The rearrangement links TRBV18 to TRBJ1-2; the D gene is possibly TRBD1 (5 bases). The germline gives CDR1 KGHSH, CDR2 LQKENI. This CDR3 is built from 16 residues. The ends were cut back, 3 bases at V and 4 bases at J, with 18 bases in the middle. As DNA, the CDR3 is TGTGCCAGCTCACCCGGCTTGGGGGAACGGGGCTATGGCTACACCTTC. Protein product: CASSPGLGERGYGYTF. The variable domain in full, with the rest retrieved from reference TRBV18 and TRBJ1-2, is NAGVMQNPRHLVRRRGQEARLRCSPMKGHSHVYWYRQLPEEGLKFMVYLQKENIIDESGMPKERFSAEFPKEGPSILRIQQVVRGDSAAYFCASSPGLGERGYGYTFGSGTRLTVV.

The J gene is TRBJ2-7, the V gene TRBV30; D is tentatively TRBD1 or TRBD2 (5 bases each). This CDR3 is built from 15 residues. V lost 1 base to trimming and J lost 3 bases, with 16 bases between them. In germline, CDR1 is GTSNPN, CDR2 SVGIG (reference sequence). CDR3 nucleotides: TGTGCCTGGAGTGGAGGGAAGGGGCGATACTACGAGCAGTACTTC. Its protein is CAWSGGKGRYYEQYF. The whole variable domain, remainder taken from reference TRBV30 and TRBJ2-7, is SQTIHQWPATLVQPVGSPLSLECTVEGTSNPNLYWYRQAAGRGLQLLFYSVGIGQISSEVPQNLSASRPQDRQFILSSKKLLLSDSGFYLCAWSGGKGRYYEQYFGPGTRLTVT.

In this sample, this clone turned up once. V and J are TRBV5-1 and TRBJ1-5; 9 positions agree with TRBD1. The CDR3 is 14 residues long. Trimming cost V 2 bases and J 5 bases; bases outside gene matches: 2. The V gene's germline CDR1 is SGHRS and CDR2 YFSETQ. The CDR3 is CASSFTGGDQPQHF. The CDR3 DNA is TGCGCCAGCAGCTTTACAGGGGGCGATCAGCCCCAGCATTTT.

J is TRBJ2-7 and V is TRBV25-1; weak D call: TRBD1 (6 bases). Germline V gives CDR1 MGHDK, CDR2 SYGVNS. The CDR3 has 14 amino acids. V lost 5 bases and J lost 2, with 13 bases in between. The CDR3, as DNA: TGTGCCAGCAGTCGTCAGACAGGTCCCTACGAGCAGTACTTC. Its protein is CASSRQTGPYEQYF.

This chain joins TRBV25-1 and TRBJ1-3; D remains unclear. Germline assignment: CDR1 MGHDK and CDR2 SYGVNS. This CDR3 comprises 14 residues. Trimming stripped 8 bases from V and 0 bases from J, with 11 bases between. The CDR3 loop reads CASRLGSSGNTIYF. CDR3 sequence (DNA): TGTGCCAGCCGACTCGGGAGCTCTGGAAACACCATATATTTT. Filled out from reference TRBV25-1 and TRBJ1-3, the complete variable domain reads EADIYQTPRYLVIGTGKKITLECSQTMGHDKMYWYQQDPGMELHLIHYSYGVNSTEKGDLSSESTVSRIRTEHFPLTLESARPSHTSQYLCASRLGSSGNTIYFGEGSWLTVV.

The genes are TRBV5-1 and TRBJ2-5, with D perhaps matching TRBD1 or TRBD2 (6 bases each). Trimming took off 4 bases at V and 1 base at J, with 17 bases between the two ends. CDR1 is SGHRS and CDR2 is YFSETQ in the germline V gene. The CDR3 loop spans 16 amino acids. The CDR3 here is CASSLQPQGLQETQYF. The CDR3 bases are TGCGCCAGCAGCCTTCAACCACAGGGACTCCAAGAGACCCAGTACTTC.

The rearrangement links TRBV4-1 to TRBJ1-5, with no clear D. Germline CDR1 MGHRA, CDR2 YSYEKL. V lost 1 base and J 4 bases, leaving 5 bases between the germline ends. The CDR3 is 13 residues long. CDR3 region: CASSQVGNQPQHF. The DNA of the CDR3 is TGCGCCAGCAGCCAAGTTGGGAATCAGCCCCAGCATTTT.

This sequence joins TRBV4-1 and TRBJ1-1, with D possibly being TRBD1 (5 bases). Trimming took 3 bases from V and 9 from J, leaving 11 bases between them. The CDR3 runs 12 residues. Per germline, CDR1 MGHRA and CDR2 YSYEKL. CDR3 region: CASSHGGTQAFF. For the CDR3, the DNA is TGCGCCAGCAGCCACGGGGGGACTCAAGCTTTCTTT.

The rearrangement uses TRBV24-1 and TRBJ1-2; D is unclear. Per germline, CDR1 KGHDR and CDR2 SFDVKD. V lost 6 bases to trimming and J lost 8 bases, with 9 bases between them. The CDR3 is 11 residues long. The CDR3 nucleotides are TGTGCCACCAGTTCGGGGTACGGCTACACCTTC. It is translated as CATSSGYGYTF.